The 31 T cell receptor beta chains presented below share a single source sample, sequenced in a study of human T cells and chemical hapten exposure. TCRdb recomputed calls from the RACE reads with MiXCR, one row per CDR3 protein. Of some 89,000 distinct CDR3 sequences in the sample, about a tenth were seen once. Time point given: patch test 2, 6 weeks after DPC sensitization. The treatment: therapeutic diphenylcyclopropenone sensitization with weekly scalp DPC. This material consisted of whole blood, taken in connection with sensitization to the hapten diphenylcyclopropenone (DPC). These TCRs come from a woman in her twenties or thirties with alopecia areata. Some clones in this sample may be carry-over from other donors' samples.

The V gene is TRBV19, the J gene TRBJ2-5, with 10 bases identical to TRBD2. Looked up from germline, CDR1 is LNHDA and CDR2 is SQIVND (reference sequence). CDR3 length: 14 residues. The junction had 5 bases not matched to a gene; V was cut back by 6 bases and J by 4 bases. CDR3 sequence (DNA): TGTGCCAGTAGGCGAGCGGGGGGGCGAGAGACCCAGTACTTC. It translates to CASRRAGGRETQYF.

As to this clonotype: A much larger clone differs from this one at a single base, so this may be a read error. This chain links TRBV5-1 with TRBJ1-1, with 7 positions matching TRBD1. Unmatched junction bases numbered 7, after V lost 8 bases and J lost 0 bases. Germline V gene sequence: CDR1 SGHRS, CDR2 YFSETQ. The CDR3 is 14 amino acids. The CDR3 loop reads CARSEQGLNTEAFF. CDR3 nucleotide sequence: TGCGCCAGAAGCGAACAGGGGTTGAACACTGAAGCTTTCTTT.

This clonotype was observed many times. This chain connects TRBV10-1 to TRBJ1-1; TRBD1 is a possible D gene (6 bases). V was cut by 0 bases and J by 6 bases, with 11 bases left in between. Germline loops: CDR1 WNHNN, CDR2 SYGVQD (reference sequence). The CDR3 has 14 amino acids. The CDR3 loop reads CASSESGGAAEAFF. The CDR3 coding sequence is TGCGCCAGCAGTGAGTCCGGGGGGGCCGCTGAAGCTTTCTTT.

The chain links TRBV18 to TRBJ2-1; TRBD1 matches at 7 bases. The ends lost 3 bases at V and 7 bases at J; junction bases unmatched: 6. CDR1 and CDR2 from the germline V gene are KGHSH and LQKENI. The CDR3 consists of 14 residues. The CDR3 spells CASSPGTVDNEQFF. CDR3 nucleotides: TGTGCCAGCTCACCCGGGACAGTGGATAATGAGCAGTTCTTC.

This clonotype came up many times. This sequence joins TRBV5-1 and TRBJ2-1, with 10 nucleotides matching TRBD1. In germline, CDR1 is SGHRS, CDR2 YFSETQ. Trimming cost V 4 bases and J 5 bases; bases outside gene matches: 6. There are 15 residues in the CDR3. As DNA, the CDR3 is TGCGCCAGCAGCCCGGGACAGGGGCTCCACAATGAGCAGTTCTTC. Translated: CASSPGQGLHNEQFF.

This clonotype was seen only a few times. The chain has TRBV3-1 and TRBJ2-3; D possibly matches TRBD1 or TRBD2 (6 bases each). CDR1 and CDR2 from the germline V gene are LGHDT and YNNKEL (reference sequence). The CDR3 spans 16 residues. Trimming pared 1 base from V and 1 base from J, leaving 12 bases between. The CDR3 DNA reads TGTGCCAGCAGCCAAGCGGGGGCATTGGGCACAGATACGCAGTATTTT. Protein product: CASSQAGALGTDTQYF.

This sequence joins TRBV6-5 and TRBJ1-1, with unresolved D. Trimming stripped 0 bases from V and 0 bases from J, with 8 bases between. The length of the CDR3 is 15 residues. In germline, CDR1 is MNHEY, CDR2 SVGAGI. The CDR3 spells CASSYSTAMNTEAFF. The DNA of the CDR3 is TGTGCCAGCAGTTACTCAACAGCAATGAACACTGAAGCTTTCTTT.

This clonotype was seen ten or more times. CDR3 sequence: CASSPGTSGSYEQYF. In nucleotides, the CDR3 is TGTGCCAGCTCACCCGGGACTAGCGGGAGTTATGAGCAGTACTTC. The rearrangement links TRBV18 to TRBJ2-7; 14 bases are shared with TRBD2. The CDR3 has 15 amino acids. Germline CDR1 reads KGHSH; CDR2 reads LQKENI. Losses at the gene ends were 3 bases for V and 7 bases for J; bases not matched to a gene: 5.

The chain uses TRBV11-2 and TRBJ2-7; D unresolved. This CDR3 contains 13 residues. V was shortened by 1 base and J by 4 bases, with 8 bases between the two germline ends. Germline V gene lookup returns CDR1 SGHAT and CDR2 FQNNGV. The CDR3 reads CASSLGGFYEQYF. CDR3 DNA sequence: TGTGCCAGCAGCTTAGGGGGATTTTACGAGCAGTACTTC.

This clonotype has a count of ten or more. V usage is TRBV28 and J usage is TRBJ1-1; 12 bases agree with TRBD1. The CDR3 covers 15 residues. Germline V lookup: CDR1 MDHEN, CDR2 SYDVKM. Trimming at V came to 6 bases and at J to 4 bases, leaving 6 bases not matched to a gene. CDR3 DNA sequence: TGTGCCAGCAGACCCCCGGGACAGGGGGCCACTGAAGCTTTCTTT. It is translated as CASRPPGQGATEAFF.

This clonotype was picked up many times. This chain's CDR3 is CSVVSGYNEQFF. DNA for the CDR3: TGCAGCGTTGTATCGGGGTACAATGAGCAGTTCTTC. This chain joins TRBV29-1 and TRBJ2-1; tentative D call: TRBD2 (5 bases). Deletions cut 4 bases from V and 4 bases from J, with 8 bases between. The V gene's germline CDR1 is SQVTM and CDR2 ANQGSEA. This CDR3 has 12 residues.

This clonotype has ten or more counts. The chain couples TRBV6-4 to TRBJ2-2; D possibly corresponds to TRBD2 (5 bases). CDR1 and CDR2 from the germline V gene are MRHNA and SNTAGT. Trimming took off 7 bases at V and 3 bases at J, with 24 bases between the two ends. The CDR3 has 18 amino acids. The CDR3: CASIRPKVRERYTGELFF. The CDR3 DNA reads TGTGCCAGCATACGGCCGAAGGTGAGGGAGCGATACACCGGGGAGCTGTTTTTT.

The J gene is TRBJ2-2, the V gene TRBV3-1; D uncertain. The ends were cut back, 0 bases at V and 8 bases at J, with 7 bases in the middle. Per germline, CDR1 LGHDT and CDR2 YNNKEL (reference sequence). This CDR3 is built from 13 residues. The CDR3 DNA follows: TGTGCCAGCAGCCAAGATCCACCGGGGGAGCTGTTTTTT. Its protein product is CASSQDPPGELFF.

In this sample, this clonotype turned up many times. The gene calls are TRBV4-3 and TRBJ1-6; 9 nucleotides agree with TRBD1. Losses at the gene ends were 4 bases for V and 9 bases for J; bases not matched to a gene: 7. CDR3 length: 15 residues. The V gene's germline CDR1 is LGHNA and CDR2 YSLEER. The CDR3 region is CASSLTGQGTSPLHF. DNA for the CDR3: TGCGCCAGCAGCCTAACGGGACAGGGCACTTCACCCCTCCACTTT.

This clonotype was seen many times. This chain links TRBV12-3 or TRBV12-4 with TRBJ1-2; possibly TRBD1 for D (6 bases). The length of the CDR3 is 15 residues. Trimming stripped 8 bases from V and 4 bases from J, with 20 bases between. CDR3 sequence reads: CASLSLDRIVYGYTF. CDR3 sequence (DNA): TGTGCCAGCCTCTCCCTGGACAGAATTGTCTATGGCTACACCTTC.

This clonotype was detected a few times. The chain combines TRBV5-1 with TRBJ2-7; tentatively, D is TRBD2 (6 bases). V lost 2 bases and J lost 1, with 13 bases in between. Germline V CDR1 and CDR2: SGHRS, YFSETQ. CDR3 length equals 15 residues. CDR3 residues: CASSFFDGRSYEQYF. The CDR3 DNA is TGCGCCAGCAGCTTCTTTGATGGGAGGTCCTACGAGCAGTACTTC.

This clonotype has more than one count but fewer than ten. The genes are TRBV12-3 or TRBV12-4 and TRBJ2-1, with 8 bases matching TRBD1. CDR3 length: 13 residues. After removal of 5 bases from V and 10 bases from J, the junction contained 7 bases not matched to a gene. This CDR3 reads CASSRDRGGEQFF. CDR3 nucleotide sequence: TGTGCCAGCAGTCGCGACAGGGGTGGGGAGCAGTTCTTC.

A few counts support this clonotype. The chain joins TRBV7-2 to TRBJ2-3; a possible D gene is TRBD2 (5 bases). The V end lost 3 bases, the J end lost 4 bases, and 8 bases lay between the germline ends. The CDR3 extends over 13 amino acids. The germline V gene encodes CDR1 SGHTA and CDR2 FQGNSA. The CDR3: CASSFVGADTQYF. In DNA, the CDR3 is TGTGCCAGCAGCTTTGTCGGGGCAGATACGCAGTATTTT.

This clonotype came up a few times. The V call is TRBV7-2, the J call TRBJ2-1; 8 nucleotides match TRBD1. This CDR3 has 13 residues. Germline-derived CDR1 and CDR2 are SGHTA and FQGNSA. Trimming cost V 5 bases and J 10 bases; bases outside gene matches: 7. For the CDR3, the DNA is TGTGCCAGCAGCCGGGGACAGGAATGGGAGCAGTTCTTC. This sequence encodes CASSRGQEWEQFF.

The chain employs TRBV7-2 and TRBJ1-5, with a possible D match to TRBD1 (6 bases). Trimming pared 1 base from V and 9 bases from J, leaving 13 bases between. Germline values: CDR1 SGHTA, CDR2 FQGNSA. The CDR3 consists of 14 residues. CDR3 coding DNA: TGTGCCAGCAGCTTAGACAGGGAGAAAAGGCCCCAGCATTTT. It translates to CASSLDREKRPQHF.

This clonotype was detected a few times. The chain carries TRBV5-4 and TRBJ1-2; tentatively, D is TRBD1 (5 bases). The CDR3 totals 12 residues. Per the germline V gene, CDR1 is SGHNT and CDR2 is YYREEE (reference sequence). V lost 4 bases and J lost 7, with 11 bases in between. The CDR3 region is CASSLHTGGYTF. The CDR3 nucleotides are TGTGCCAGCAGCCTACATACAGGTGGCTACACCTTC.

This clonotype has a count of ten or more. The V gene is TRBV6-2 or TRBV6-3, the J gene TRBJ2-5; 9 bases are shared with TRBD2. This CDR3 has 16 amino acids. The V gene's germline CDR1 is MNHEY and CDR2 SVGEGT. The trim removed 5 bases at V and 0 bases at J, leaving 7 bases unmatched. The CDR3 sequence is CASSRASGNDQETQYF. The CDR3 DNA sequence: TGTGCCAGCAGTAGGGCTAGCGGGAACGACCAAGAGACCCAGTACTTC.

This clonotype was observed at least ten times. This chain connects TRBV3-1 to TRBJ2-1; a possible D gene is TRBD2 (6 bases). The CDR3 spans 14 residues. Germline CDR1 LGHDT, CDR2 YNNKEL (reference sequence). The germline V and J ends were trimmed by 4 bases and 7 bases, with 14 bases remaining between them. The CDR3 DNA follows: TGTGCCAGCAGCCCTCGGGGGACGAGGAATGAGCAGTTCTTC. It is translated as CASSPRGTRNEQFF.

The chain combines TRBV7-8 with TRBJ1-1, with D unresolved. This CDR3 has 13 amino acids. Trimming left V 3 bases short and J 1 base short, with 6 bases between. Per germline, CDR1 SGHVS and CDR2 FQNEAQ. As DNA, the CDR3 is TGTGCCAGCAGCTTGCAGGAGAACACTGAAGCTTTCTTT. Translating it yields CASSLQENTEAFF.

The chain couples TRBV6-1 to TRBJ2-7, with TRBD1 matching 10 bases. Germline V gene data show CDR1 as MNHNS and CDR2 as SASEGT. CDR3 size: 16 residues. With 5 bases clipped from V and 6 bases from J, the junction kept 13 bases outside the gene matches. The CDR3 protein is CASSLADGTGVREQYF. CDR3 sequence (DNA): TGTGCCAGCAGTCTGGCGGATGGGACAGGGGTCCGCGAGCAGTACTTC.

The chain uses TRBV28 and TRBJ2-2, with TRBD1 matching over 9 bases. Trimming took 5 bases from V and 6 from J; bases not matched to a gene: 4. The CDR3 sequence is 14 residues long. Per the germline V gene, CDR1 is MDHEN and CDR2 is SYDVKM. The chain's CDR3 is CASSPGTGPGELFF. In DNA form, the CDR3 reads TGTGCCAGCAGTCCTGGGACAGGGCCCGGGGAGCTGTTTTTT.

The gene calls are TRBV29-1 and TRBJ2-1; no clear D gene. The CDR3 sequence is 13 residues long. V lost 4 bases, J lost 4 bases, and 11 bases lay in between. Germline-derived CDR1 and CDR2 are SQVTM and ANQGSEA. Here the CDR3 DNA reads TGCAGCGTTGTGTTATGGTCTTACAATGAGCAGTTCTTC. As protein: CSVVLWSYNEQFF.

The table lists this clonotype with many counts. The chain couples TRBV18 to TRBJ1-1; unclear D gene. V lost 2 bases and J 6 bases, leaving 7 bases between the germline ends. The V gene's germline CDR1 is KGHSH and CDR2 LQKENI. The CDR3 covers 12 residues. Here the CDR3 DNA reads TGTGCCAGCTCACCAAGGGCGGCTGAAGCTTTCTTT. This gives the protein CASSPRAAEAFF. The entire variable domain, with the rest obtained from reference TRBV18 and TRBJ1-1, is as follows: NAGVMQNPRHLVRRRGQEARLRCSPMKGHSHVYWYRQLPEEGLKFMVYLQKENIIDESGMPKERFSAEFPKEGPSILRIQQVVRGDSAAYFCASSPRAAEAFFGQGTRLTVV.

The chain employs TRBV7-6 and TRBJ1-1; a weak D match, TRBD1 (5 bases). The CDR3 is 13 residues long. The germline CDR1 and CDR2 sequences are SGHVS and FNYEAQ. V was trimmed by 5 bases and J by 1 base, leaving 8 bases between them. CDR3 loop: CASSLTGNTEAFF. For the CDR3, the DNA is TGTGCCAGCAGCCTTACAGGGAACACTGAAGCTTTCTTT.

A note on this clonotype: Just one base apart from a much larger clone, this may be a read error. A read error is likely, as this CDR3 ends without the conserved phenylalanine or tryptophan. The V and J genes are TRBV29-1 and TRBJ2-3; the match to TRBD2 covers 7 bases. CDR3 length: 14 residues. Per germline, CDR1 SQVTM and CDR2 ANQGSEA. V lost 7 bases, J lost 7 bases, and 14 bases stayed unmatched. CDR3 loop: CSGGEGGPVNTQYS. The CDR3, as DNA: TGCAGCGGAGGAGAGGGAGGGCCGGTCAATACGCAGTATTCT.

This clonotype has more than one count but fewer than ten. J is TRBJ2-7 and V is TRBV11-2; 10 bases fit TRBD2. The CDR3 extends over 16 amino acids. The germline gives CDR1 SGHAT, CDR2 FQNNGV. V shed 3 bases and J 2 bases; nucleotides not matched to a gene: 7. This chain's CDR3 is CASSLGPGTSAYEQYF. Here the CDR3 DNA reads TGTGCCAGCAGCTTGGGTCCCGGGACTAGCGCCTACGAGCAGTACTTC. The entire variable domain, with the rest obtained from reference TRBV11-2 and TRBJ2-7, is as follows: EAGVAQSPRYKIIEKRQSVAFWCNPISGHATLYWYQQILGQGPKLLIQFQNNGVVDDSQLPKDRFSAERLKGVDSTLKIQPAKLEDSAVYLCASSLGPGTSAYEQYFGPGTRLTVT.